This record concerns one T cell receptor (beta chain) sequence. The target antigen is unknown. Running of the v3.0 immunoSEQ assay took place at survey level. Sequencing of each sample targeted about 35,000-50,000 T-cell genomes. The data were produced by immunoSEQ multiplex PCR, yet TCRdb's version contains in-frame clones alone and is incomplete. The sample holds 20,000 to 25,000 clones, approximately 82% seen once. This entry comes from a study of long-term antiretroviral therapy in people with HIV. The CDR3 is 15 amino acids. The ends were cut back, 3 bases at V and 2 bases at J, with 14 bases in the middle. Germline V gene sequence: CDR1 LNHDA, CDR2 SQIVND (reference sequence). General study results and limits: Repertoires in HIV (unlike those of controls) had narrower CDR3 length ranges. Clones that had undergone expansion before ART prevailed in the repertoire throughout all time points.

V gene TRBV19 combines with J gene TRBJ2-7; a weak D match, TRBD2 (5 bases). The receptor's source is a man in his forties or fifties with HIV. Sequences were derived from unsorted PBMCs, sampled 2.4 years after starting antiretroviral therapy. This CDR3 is CASSISWGAPYEQYF. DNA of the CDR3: TGTGCCAGTAGTATCTCTTGGGGAGCCCCCTACGAGCAGTACTTC.